This T cell receptor beta chain was identified during a study of regulatory T cells in long-lasting Graves disease. Time point described: persistent/refractory GD, antithyroid drugs over 5 years with positive TRAb. Isolated PBMC RNA provided the starting material for the TCR library. Construction of the TCR beta libraries employed iRepertoire HTBI primers in conjunction with Arm-PCR of CDR3 regions. TCRdb ran MiXCR on the multiplex PCR reads and lists one entry per CDR3 protein. The sample consists of 450,000 or so distinct CDR3 sequences, around 21% of them appearing once. The specimen comprised peripheral blood mononuclear cells (PBMCs), sampled when the disease was refractory, from a patient treated with antithyroid drugs. The receptor was derived from a female donor with Graves disease.

The CDR3 reads CASSRGTGLGETQYF. DNA for the CDR3: TGTGCCAGCAGCCGCGGGACAGGGCTCGGGGAGACCCAGTACTTC. This chain joins TRBV7-9 and TRBJ2-5; TRBD1 matches at 9 bases. Germline values: CDR1 SEHNR, CDR2 FQNEAQ (reference sequence). This CDR3 contains 15 residues. Unmatched junction bases numbered 9, after V lost 5 bases and J lost 5 bases.